The entry that follows covers one T cell receptor beta chain sequence. As yet, its antigen is unknown. The data derive from a study of cytomegalovirus exposure and HLA in healthy donors. The primer mix had 60 Vbeta and 13 Jbeta primers. Using immunoSEQ multiplex PCR, the repertoire was profiled, and TCRdb retains in-frame clones only, with some absent. The sample contains 110,000 to 150,000 clones, roughly three quarters of which appear only once. Germline trimming cut 3 bases from V and 4 bases from J; bases unmatched to any gene: 6. From germline, CDR1 is ENHRY and CDR2 SYGVKD. The CDR3 is 15 amino acids. Study-wide points: Further analysis was carried out later, and it showed several of the most significant clusters appearing linked to common viral pathogens.

Sample: PBMCs. The TCR was taken from a woman aged 45-65 years in good health and CMV-seronegative. The chain employs TRBV10-3 and TRBJ2-7; TRBD1 agrees at 10 bases. The CDR3 is CAISDPGTGAYEQYF. Written as DNA, the CDR3 is TGTGCCATCAGTGATCCCGGGACAGGGGCTTACGAGCAGTACTTC.